The 18 T cell receptor beta chains below all came from one sample that was sequenced in a study of shared clonotypes between healthy human individuals. The assay was immunoSEQ multiplex PCR, and TCRdb's table has in-frame clones only and misses some. The sample consists of under 1,100,000 clones, under 80% of them appearing once. Specimen: memory CD4+ T cells sorted from blood. Sample subset: CD45RA-negative fraction. The receptors shown here come from a man aged 18 to 29 in good health.

The chain carries TRBV19 and TRBJ2-7; 10 nucleotides align to TRBD1. This CDR3 contains 14 residues. Trimming removed 6 bases from V and 9 bases from J; junction bases left unmatched: 11. Germline CDR1 and CDR2: LNHDA and SQIVND (reference sequence). The CDR3, as DNA: TGTGCCAGTAGCACGGCGACAGGGGGCAGGGTGCAGTACTTC. This translates into CASSTATGGRVQYF.

This sequence joins TRBV5-6 and TRBJ1-1; no definite D call. V was pared by 4 bases and J by 2 bases, with 18 bases between. Germline V gives CDR1 SGHDT, CDR2 YYEEEE. CDR3 length equals 16 residues. The CDR3 DNA sequence: TGTGCCAGCAGCCGAATAAATACGGGCCTTAACACTGAAGCTTTCTTT. It translates to CASSRINTGLNTEAFF.

This chain uses TRBV7-3 with TRBJ2-5; D might be TRBD1 (5 bases). The V end was cut by 5 bases, the J end by 1 base, with 8 bases between. Germline V gives CDR1 SGHTA, CDR2 FQGTGA. The CDR3 length is 13 residues. The CDR3 loop reads CASSKGSQETQYF. The DNA of the CDR3 is TGTGCCAGCAGCAAGGGGTCCCAAGAGACCCAGTACTTC.

V usage is TRBV7-9 and J usage is TRBJ1-1; 9 bases fit TRBD1. The CDR3 has 13 amino acids. Trimming at V came to 5 bases and at J to 11 bases, leaving 9 bases not matched to a gene. Germline V lookup: CDR1 SEHNR, CDR2 FQNEAQ (reference sequence). The DNA of the CDR3 is TGTGCCAGCAGCGTACAGGGGGCAGAGGCGGCTTTCTTT. As protein: CASSVQGAEAAFF.

The V and J genes are TRBV6-6 and TRBJ1-5; D gene unclear. This CDR3 contains 13 residues. Between the trimmed V and J ends, which lost 6 bases and 3 bases, there was a span of 9 bases. Germline values: CDR1 MNHNY, CDR2 SVGAGI (reference sequence). The CDR3 region has the DNA TGTGCCAGCAGGCTAGCCTCCAATCAGCCCCAGCATTTT. It specifies CASRLASNQPQHF.

This chain joins TRBV10-3 and TRBJ1-4; 7 bases agree with TRBD1. This CDR3 contains 12 residues. Trimming at V came to 10 bases and at J to 8 bases, leaving 7 bases not matched to a gene. Germline values: CDR1 ENHRY, CDR2 SYGVKD. The CDR3 DNA sequence: TGTGCCACCCGACAGGGAAGGGAAAAACTGTTTTTT. Protein product: CATRQGREKLFF.

The chain uses TRBV5-1 and TRBJ2-5, with 10 bases matching TRBD1. The junction had 6 bases not matched to a gene; V was cut back by 5 bases and J by 5 bases. Germline loops: CDR1 SGHRS, CDR2 YFSETQ. The CDR3 spans 14 residues. The chain's CDR3 is CASRAGTGDETQYF. The CDR3 region has the DNA TGCGCCAGCAGGGCCGGGACAGGGGACGAGACCCAGTACTTC. Full variable domain (missing parts from reference TRBV5-1 and TRBJ2-5): KAGVTQTPRYLIKTRGQQVTLSCSPISGHRSVSWYQQTPGQGLQFLFEYFSETQRNKGNFPGRFSGRQFSNSRSEMNVSTLELGDSALYLCASRAGTGDETQYFGPGTRLLVL.

The rearrangement links TRBV7-2 to TRBJ2-4; perhaps TRBD1 as D (5 bases). CDR1 is SGHTA, CDR2 FQGNSA, per germline. Trimming removed 4 bases at V and 8 bases at J, with 18 bases between. The CDR3 covers 15 residues. CDR3 sequence reads: CASSSAGGASYIQYF. In nucleotides, the CDR3 is TGTGCCAGCAGCTCCGCTGGTGGGGCTTCGTACATTCAGTACTTC. The full variable domain, with the rest looked up from reference TRBV7-2 and TRBJ2-4, is GAGVSQSPSNKVTEKGKDVELRCDPISGHTALYWYRQSLGQGLEFLIYFQGNSAPDKSGLPSDRFSAERTGGSVSTLTIQRTQQEDSAVYLCASSSAGGASYIQYFGAGTRLSVL.

Here the CDR3 reads CASSLVVVNNEQFF. CDR3 bases: TGTGCCAGCAGCTTAGTAGTGGTCAACAATGAGCAGTTCTTC. The J gene is TRBJ2-1, the V gene TRBV7-9; no definite D call. There are 14 residues in the CDR3. Trimming stripped 1 base from V and 5 bases from J, with 9 bases between. The germline V gene has CDR1 SEHNR and CDR2 FQNEAQ (reference sequence).

The chain recombines TRBV5-6 with TRBJ2-3; unclear D gene. V was trimmed by 4 bases and J by 10 bases, leaving 13 bases between them. This CDR3 is 12 amino acids long. From germline, CDR1 is SGHDT and CDR2 YYEEEE. In nucleotides, the CDR3 is TGTGCCAGCAGCAGAGACACTTTAGCGCAGTATTTT. This gives the protein CASSRDTLAQYF.

The chain has TRBV19 and TRBJ1-2, with TRBD1 matching over 7 bases. Per the germline V gene, CDR1 is LNHDA and CDR2 is SQIVND (reference sequence). This CDR3 spans 14 amino acids. Unmatched junction bases numbered 7, after V lost 6 bases and J lost 3 bases. The CDR3 reads CASRPGQFYYGYTF. CDR3 nucleotides: TGTGCCAGTAGACCGGGACAGTTCTACTATGGCTACACCTTC.

This clone was counted a few times. The chain links TRBV27 to TRBJ2-7; D possibly matches TRBD1 or TRBD2 (6 bases each). The CDR3 contains 15 residues. CDR1 is MNHEY, CDR2 SMNVEV, per germline (reference sequence). Trimming shortened V by 3 bases and J by 0 bases, and 12 bases separated the two germline ends. For the CDR3, the DNA is TGTGCCAGCAGTTTTGAGAAGGGGGGCTCCTACGAGCAGTACTTC. This sequence encodes CASSFEKGGSYEQYF.

This clone was picked up a small number of times. The CDR3 sequence: CASSQEDQGTQYF. The CDR3 DNA is TGTGCCAGCAGCCAAGAAGACCAGGGGACCCAGTACTTC. The chain links TRBV4-2 to TRBJ2-5, with D tentatively TRBD1 (5 bases). Trimming left V 0 bases short and J 7 bases short, with 9 bases between. Germline CDR1 reads LGHNA; CDR2 reads YNFKEQ. The CDR3 has 13 amino acids.

V is TRBV5-6 and J is TRBJ2-6, with a weak D call TRBD2 (5 bases). V was pared by 4 bases and J by 0 bases, with 11 bases between. The CDR3 has 16 amino acids. Germline CDR1 and CDR2: SGHDT and YYEEEE. CDR3 DNA: TGTGCCAGCAGCGGGTTAGGACTCTCTGGGGCCAACGTCCTGACTTTC. The encoded protein is CASSGLGLSGANVLTF.

The gene calls are TRBV6-5 and TRBJ1-2, with TRBD1 matching 9 bases. There are 16 residues in the CDR3. Trimming cost V 2 bases and J 7 bases; bases outside gene matches: 11. Germline V CDR1 and CDR2: MNHEY, SVGAGI. The DNA for the CDR3 is TGTGCCAGCAGTTACCGTCCCGGGACAGGGCGGGGTGGCTACACCTTC. Protein product: CASSYRPGTGRGGYTF.

The chain combines TRBV6-5 with TRBJ2-5; D perhaps matches TRBD2 (6 bases). Germline CDR1 MNHEY, CDR2 SVGAGI. The V end lost 0 bases, the J end lost 4 bases, and 12 bases lay between the germline ends. The CDR3 is 15 amino acids. The CDR3 protein is CASSYSSGVAETQYF. The CDR3 coding sequence is TGTGCCAGCAGTTACTCATCGGGAGTGGCAGAGACCCAGTACTTC.

V is TRBV6-1 and J is TRBJ1-2; D is perhaps TRBD1 (6 bases). Deletions cut 3 bases from V and 7 bases from J, with 9 bases between. CDR3 length equals 12 residues. Germline lookup yields CDR1 MNHNS and CDR2 SASEGT. CDR3 residues: CASSDRGSGYTF. The CDR3 bases are TGTGCCAGCAGTGACAGGGGTTCTGGCTACACCTTC.

This clone was seen once. This chain uses TRBV5-6 with TRBJ1-6, with 8 bases that match TRBD1. The germline CDR1 and CDR2 sequences are SGHDT and YYEEEE. The CDR3 sequence is 14 residues long. Germline trimming cut 5 bases from V and 9 bases from J; bases unmatched to any gene: 7. The CDR3 region is CASRDRGSGSPLHF. CDR3 bases: TGTGCCAGCAGAGACAGGGGATCGGGTTCACCCCTCCACTTT.